This TCR beta chain was found in a study of T cell responses to AZD1222 COVID-19 vaccine. Study summary: Researchers grouped second doses given at about 4 or about 12 weeks into one pool. Findings and caveats of the study: Possibly, clonal diversity was underestimated; donors were largely white British and included more females. Spike-wide coverage was observed for vaccine-associated CD4 TCRs, with dominant responses at 160-218 and 743-854. Just a handful of AZD1222 recipients were seropositive at baseline.

Clones were read by immunoSEQ multiplex PCR, and TCRdb kept only the in-frame ones, dropping some. The top ten hold under 4% of the sample, which has 90,000 to 120,000 clones, approximately 90% seen once. For this clone: The antigen is unknown.

The CDR3 sequence is 17 residues long. Germline V gene data show CDR1 as KGHSH and CDR2 as LQKENI. The V end lost 3 bases, the J end lost 4 bases, and 22 bases lay between the germline ends. The chain carries TRBV18 and TRBJ2-7, with D possibly matching TRBD1 (5 bases). The source was peripheral blood, collected on day 0 of AZD1222 vaccination. The source of this sequence is an adult in good health. Here the CDR3 reads CASSPISQGRAVYEQYF. The CDR3 coding sequence is TGTGCCAGCTCACCTATTAGTCAGGGAAGGGCGGTATACGAGCAGTACTTC.